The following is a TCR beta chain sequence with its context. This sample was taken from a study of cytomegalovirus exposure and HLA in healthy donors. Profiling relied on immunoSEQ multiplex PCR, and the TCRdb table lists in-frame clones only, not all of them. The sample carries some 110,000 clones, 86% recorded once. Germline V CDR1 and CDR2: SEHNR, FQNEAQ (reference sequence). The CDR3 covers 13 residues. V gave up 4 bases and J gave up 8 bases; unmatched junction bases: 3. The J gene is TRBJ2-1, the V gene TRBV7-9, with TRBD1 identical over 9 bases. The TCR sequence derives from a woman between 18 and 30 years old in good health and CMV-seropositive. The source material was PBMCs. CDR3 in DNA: TGTGCCAGCAGCTCACAGGGGGCCCATGAGCAGTTCTTC. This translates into CASSSQGAHEQFF.